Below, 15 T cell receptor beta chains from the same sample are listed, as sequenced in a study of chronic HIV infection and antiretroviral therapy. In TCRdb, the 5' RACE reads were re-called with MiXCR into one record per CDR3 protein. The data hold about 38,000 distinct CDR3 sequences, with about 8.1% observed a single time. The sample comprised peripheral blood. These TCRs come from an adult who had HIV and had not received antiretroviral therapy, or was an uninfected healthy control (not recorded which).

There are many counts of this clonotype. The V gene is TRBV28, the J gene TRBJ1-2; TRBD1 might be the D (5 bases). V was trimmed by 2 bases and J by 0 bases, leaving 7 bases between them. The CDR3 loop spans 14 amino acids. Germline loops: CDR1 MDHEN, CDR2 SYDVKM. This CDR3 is CASSLDRANYGYTF. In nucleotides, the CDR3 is TGTGCCAGCAGTTTAGACAGAGCTAACTATGGCTACACCTTC.

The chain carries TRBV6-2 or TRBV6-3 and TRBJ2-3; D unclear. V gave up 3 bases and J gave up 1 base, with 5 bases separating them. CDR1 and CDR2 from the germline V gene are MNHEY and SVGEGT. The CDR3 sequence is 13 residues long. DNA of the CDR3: TGTGCCAGCAGTTATGCAGGCACAGATACGCAGTATTTT. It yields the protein CASSYAGTDTQYF.

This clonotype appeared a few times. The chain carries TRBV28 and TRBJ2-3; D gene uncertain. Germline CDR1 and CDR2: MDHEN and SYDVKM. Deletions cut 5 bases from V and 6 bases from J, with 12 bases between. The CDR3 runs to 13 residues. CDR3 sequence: CASSLMPDDTQYF. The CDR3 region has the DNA TGTGCCAGCAGTCTTATGCCAGATGATACGCAGTATTTT.

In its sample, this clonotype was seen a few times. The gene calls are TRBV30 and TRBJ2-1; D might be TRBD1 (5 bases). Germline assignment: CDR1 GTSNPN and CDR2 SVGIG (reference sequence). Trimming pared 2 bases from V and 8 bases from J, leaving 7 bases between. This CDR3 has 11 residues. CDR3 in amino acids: CAWSLGDEQFF. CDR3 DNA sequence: TGTGCCTGGAGTCTAGGGGATGAGCAGTTCTTC.

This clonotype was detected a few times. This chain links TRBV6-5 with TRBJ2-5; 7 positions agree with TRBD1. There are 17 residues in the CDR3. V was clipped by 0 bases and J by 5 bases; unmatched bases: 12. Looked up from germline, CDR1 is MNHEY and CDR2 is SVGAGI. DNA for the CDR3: TGTGCCAGCAGTTACTCGACAGTGACAGGGTTTTCCGAGACCCAGTACTTC. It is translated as CASSYSTVTGFSETQYF.

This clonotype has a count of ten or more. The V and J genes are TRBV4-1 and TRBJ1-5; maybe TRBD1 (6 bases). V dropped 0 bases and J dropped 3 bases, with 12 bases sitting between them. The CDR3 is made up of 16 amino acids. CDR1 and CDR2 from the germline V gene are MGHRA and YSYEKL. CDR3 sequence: CASSQDGGQYNQPQHF. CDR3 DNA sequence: TGCGCCAGCAGCCAAGATGGTGGACAGTACAATCAGCCCCAGCATTTT.

The CDR3 protein is CASSSLVDDEKLFF. The CDR3 DNA reads as TGTGCCAGCAGTTCCCTCGTCGACGATGAAAAACTGTTTTTT. V and J are TRBV28 and TRBJ1-4; the D is unclear. The CDR3 loop spans 14 amino acids. The germline V and J ends were trimmed by 4 bases and 6 bases, with 12 bases remaining between them. Germline CDR1 reads MDHEN; CDR2 reads SYDVKM. The full variable domain, completed using reference TRBV28 and TRBJ1-4, is DVKVTQSSRYLVKRTGEKVFLECVQDMDHENMFWYRQDPGLGLRLIYFSYDVKMKEKGDIPEGYSVSREKKERFSLILESASTNQTSMYLCASSSLVDDEKLFFGSGTQLSVL.

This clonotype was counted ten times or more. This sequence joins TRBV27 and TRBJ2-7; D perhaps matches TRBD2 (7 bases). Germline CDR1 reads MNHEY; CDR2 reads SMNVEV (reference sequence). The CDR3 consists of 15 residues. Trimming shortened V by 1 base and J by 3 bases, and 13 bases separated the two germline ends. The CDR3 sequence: CASSLWNGGHYEQYF. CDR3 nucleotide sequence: TGTGCCAGCAGTTTATGGAACGGGGGGCACTACGAGCAGTACTTC.

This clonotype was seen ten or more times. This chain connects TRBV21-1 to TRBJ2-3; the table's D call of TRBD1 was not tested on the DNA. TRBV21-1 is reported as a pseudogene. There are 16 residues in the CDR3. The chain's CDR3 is CASSSVGTRGPDTQYF. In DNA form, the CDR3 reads TGTGCCAGCAGCTCAGTAGGGACCAGGGGTCCAGATACGCAGTATTTT.

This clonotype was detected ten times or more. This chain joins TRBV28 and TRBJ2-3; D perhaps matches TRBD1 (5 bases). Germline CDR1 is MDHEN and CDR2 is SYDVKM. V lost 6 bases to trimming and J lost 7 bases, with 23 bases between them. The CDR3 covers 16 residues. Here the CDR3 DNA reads TGTGCCAGCAGCCCATTTACGGACAACCTTAGGAATACGCAGTATTTT. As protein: CASSPFTDNLRNTQYF.

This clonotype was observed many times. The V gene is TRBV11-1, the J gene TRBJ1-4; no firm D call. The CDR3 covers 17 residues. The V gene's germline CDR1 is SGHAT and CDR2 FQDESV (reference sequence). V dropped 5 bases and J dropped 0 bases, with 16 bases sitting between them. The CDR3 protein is CASSRGFQRTTNEKLFF. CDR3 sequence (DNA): TGTGCCAGCAGCCGCGGCTTTCAGCGTACAACTAATGAAAAACTGTTTTTT.

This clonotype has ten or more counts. CDR3 sequence (DNA): TGTGCCAGCAGCTTAGCGCTGGGGGAGCAGTTCTTC. This gives the protein CASSLALGEQFF. J is TRBJ2-1 and V is TRBV7-2; D not certain. CDR1 and CDR2 (germline): SGHTA, FQGNSA. This CDR3 contains 12 residues. The V end lost 0 bases, the J end lost 10 bases, and 7 bases lay between the germline ends.

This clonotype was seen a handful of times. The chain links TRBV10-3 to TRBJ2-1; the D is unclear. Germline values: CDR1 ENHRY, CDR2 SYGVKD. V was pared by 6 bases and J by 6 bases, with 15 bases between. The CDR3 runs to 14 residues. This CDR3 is CAIRYSTIGNEQFF. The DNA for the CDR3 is TGTGCCATCAGATATTCCACTATAGGCAATGAGCAGTTCTTC.

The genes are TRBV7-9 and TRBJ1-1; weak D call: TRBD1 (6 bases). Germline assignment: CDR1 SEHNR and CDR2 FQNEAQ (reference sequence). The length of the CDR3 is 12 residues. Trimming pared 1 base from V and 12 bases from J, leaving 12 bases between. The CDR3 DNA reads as TGTGCCAGCAGCTTAGGGGCAGGGGAAACTTTCTTT. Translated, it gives CASSLGAGETFF.

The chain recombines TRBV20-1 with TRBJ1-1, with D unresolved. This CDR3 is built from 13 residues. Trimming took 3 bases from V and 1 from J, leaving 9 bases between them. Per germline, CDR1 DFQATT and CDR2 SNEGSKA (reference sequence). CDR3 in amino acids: CSASDSQNTEAFF. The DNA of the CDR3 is TGCAGTGCTAGTGACTCCCAGAACACTGAAGCTTTCTTT.